This T cell receptor (beta chain) was sequenced during a study of blood T cell repertoires in COVID-19. CDR3 length equals 12 residues. Germline CDR1 reads GTSNPN; CDR2 reads SVGIG (reference sequence). The V gene lost 1 base and the J gene lost 9 bases, with 10 bases spanning the gap. Per the study methods: Nucleated cell counts were estimated from reference gene primer amplification. Using immunoSEQ multiplex PCR, the repertoire was profiled, and TCRdb retains in-frame clones only, with some absent. The D gene and trimming were derived from the DNA, and the V and J assignments and clone size from that table. This sample has about 83,000 clones, with about 82% found just once.

The sequence was collected from a woman older than 75 in a cohort sampled during active or convalescent COVID-19. Sequencing input: peripheral blood. The chain uses TRBV30 and TRBJ2-4; no reliable D call. This chain's CDR3 is CAWSGARFIQYF. The DNA for the CDR3 is TGTGCCTGGAGTGGGGCGCGATTCATTCAGTACTTC.